Presented here are 28 T cell receptor beta chains from one specimen sequenced in a study of T-cell reconstitution after alpha-beta-depleted transplantation in children. Library preparation (for TCRbeta) was performed with unique molecular identifiers. TCRdb reprocessed the PCR reads with MiXCR, giving one entry per CDR3 protein. This repertoire shows about 400,000 distinct CDR3 sequences, 10% to 15% found once; its top ten account for around 4.1%. The sequencing here drew on PBMCs, taken from the stem cell graft. The receptors originated from a human donor who donated a stem cell graft to a child with Fanconi anemia.

The V gene is TRBV7-6, the J gene TRBJ1-3; D remains unclear. Deletions cut 2 bases from V and 3 bases from J, with 20 bases between. Germline-derived CDR1 and CDR2 are SGHVS and FNYEAQ. The CDR3 spans 18 residues. The CDR3 loop reads CASSLLTCQVPSGNTIYF. The CDR3 nucleotides read TGTGCCAGCAGCTTACTGACATGTCAGGTTCCGAGTGGAAACACCATATATTTT. The full variable domain, its missing parts supplied by reference TRBV7-6 and TRBJ1-3, is GAGVSQSPRYKVTKRGQDVALRCDPISGHVSLYWYRQALGQGPEFLTYFNYEAQQDKSGLPNDRFSAERPEGSISTLTIQRTEQRDSAMYRCASSLLTCQVPSGNTIYFGEGSWLTVV.

The rearrangement joins TRBV5-1 to TRBJ2-5; TRBD1 agrees at 9 bases. The V gene end was trimmed by 5 bases and the J gene end by 6 bases; junction bases not matched to a gene: 14. Per germline, CDR1 SGHRS and CDR2 YFSETQ. The CDR3 is made up of 16 amino acids. CDR3 nucleotide sequence: TGCGCCAGCAGACCAGAACCGGGACAGGGTATGAAGACCCAGTACTTC. It encodes CASRPEPGQGMKTQYF.

The sample holds a few counts of this clonotype. This chain joins TRBV3-1 and TRBJ2-5, with 8 bases lining up with TRBD1. Trimming at V came to 6 bases and at J to 5 bases, leaving 17 bases not matched to a gene. The CDR3 runs to 17 residues. In germline, CDR1 is LGHDT, CDR2 YNNKEL (reference sequence). CDR3 bases: TGTGCCAGCAGGGAATCCACATTGGGACAGGTCGCGGAGACCCAGTACTTC. Translation gives CASRESTLGQVAETQYF.

This clonotype was observed at least ten times. The rearrangement links TRBV12-3 or TRBV12-4 to TRBJ2-3; 12 bases map to TRBD2. The CDR3 runs to 15 residues. V lost 7 bases to trimming and J lost 4 bases; unmatched junction nucleotides: 6. CDR3 nucleotide sequence: TGTGCCAGCACCCTAGCGGGGGGGCCTGCAGATACGCAGTATTTT. This translates into CASTLAGGPADTQYF.

This clonotype was counted a few times. The V and J genes are TRBV29-1 and TRBJ1-1, with no clear D. This CDR3 is built from 11 residues. Germline V lookup: CDR1 SQVTM, CDR2 ANQGSEA. With 7 bases removed from V and 5 bases from J, the gap between germline ends came to 11 bases. CDR3 sequence reads: CSATRGTEAFF. CDR3 in DNA: TGCAGCGCCACACGTGGGACTGAAGCTTTCTTT. The complete variable domain, with remaining parts taken from reference TRBV29-1 and TRBJ1-1, reads SAVISQKPSRDICQRGTSLTIQCQVDSQVTMMFWYRQQPGQSLTLIATANQGSEATYESGFVIDKFPISRPNLTFSTLTVSNMSPEDSSIYLCSATRGTEAFFGQGTRLTVV.

This clonotype was counted at least ten times. This chain uses TRBV6-2 or TRBV6-3 with TRBJ2-1; unclear D gene. V shed 7 bases and J shed 4 bases, with 17 bases lying between them. Germline CDR1 is MNHEY and CDR2 is SVGEGT. The CDR3 sequence is 15 residues long. CDR3 loop: CASTPRRVEYNEQFF. CDR3 bases: TGTGCCAGCACCCCAAGACGTGTGGAATACAATGAGCAGTTCTTC.

J is TRBJ2-1 and V is TRBV29-1; 13 bases are a match to TRBD2. The CDR3 consists of 14 residues. The germline V gene encodes CDR1 SQVTM and CDR2 ANQGSEA. The V segment lost 6 bases and the J segment 10 bases; nucleotides outside the gene matches: 9. The DNA for the CDR3 is TGCAGCGTCCGGGGGACTAGCGGGGTTGGGGAGCAGTTCTTC. This gives the protein CSVRGTSGVGEQFF.

The chain couples TRBV20-1 to TRBJ2-5; the D gene is possibly TRBD2 (6 bases). This CDR3 comprises 12 residues. Germline values: CDR1 DFQATT, CDR2 SNEGSKA (reference sequence). With 3 bases removed from V and 5 bases from J, the gap between germline ends came to 10 bases. The CDR3: CSASEEGETQYF. Here the CDR3 DNA reads TGCAGTGCTAGTGAGGAGGGGGAGACCCAGTACTTC.

In this sample, this clonotype turned up a few times. DNA for the CDR3: TGCAGCGCTGTCAGCCCGCGAAGCGAAAAACTGTTTTTT. It yields the protein CSAVSPRSEKLFF. The rearrangement uses TRBV29-1 and TRBJ1-4; D remains unclear. Germline V lookup: CDR1 SQVTM, CDR2 ANQGSEA. The V and J ends lost 7 bases and 8 bases respectively, with 17 bases between them. The CDR3 runs 13 residues.

This clonotype was picked up a small number of times. The genes are TRBV5-5 and TRBJ2-1; D might be TRBD2 (6 bases). CDR1 is SGHKS, CDR2 YYEKEE, per germline (reference sequence). V dropped 4 bases and J dropped 8 bases, with 13 bases sitting between them. The CDR3 consists of 13 residues. The CDR3 sequence: CASSAGPQYEQFF. The CDR3 DNA reads TGTGCCAGCAGCGCGGGGCCTCAATATGAGCAGTTCTTC.

The table lists this clonotype with a few counts. CDR3 coding DNA: TGTGCCAGCAGCGAAAAGACTAGCGGGGGCTATGAGCAGTTCTTC. It is translated as CASSEKTSGGYEQFF. This chain uses TRBV4-2 with TRBJ2-1; 12 positions agree with TRBD2. V gave up 5 bases and J gave up 8 bases; unmatched junction bases: 7. Germline V gene lookup returns CDR1 LGHNA and CDR2 YNFKEQ. The CDR3 is 15 residues long.

The rearrangement joins TRBV5-5 to TRBJ1-6, with D possibly matching TRBD1 (6 bases). This CDR3 contains 17 residues. CDR1 is SGHKS, CDR2 YYEKEE, per germline (reference sequence). The V and J ends lost 6 bases and 3 bases respectively, with 19 bases between them. The DNA for the CDR3 is TGTGCCAGCACTACCTCAGGGGAGACGCACTATAATTCACCCCTCCACTTT. Translated: CASTTSGETHYNSPLHF.

This clonotype was observed at least ten times. The chain carries TRBV6-5 and TRBJ1-5; no clear D. Per germline, CDR1 MNHEY and CDR2 SVGAGI. The CDR3 length is 13 residues. Trimming removed 4 bases from V and 6 bases from J, with 10 bases in between. CDR3 DNA sequence: TGTGCCAGCAGTTCCTCTATTCGTCAGCCCCAGCATTTT. It translates to CASSSSIRQPQHF.

This clonotype has only a few counts. The chain combines TRBV6-2 or TRBV6-3 with TRBJ2-5, with 7 bases matching TRBD2. The CDR3 loop spans 13 amino acids. Germline CDR1 is MNHEY and CDR2 is SVGEGT. The V gene end was trimmed by 6 bases and the J gene end by 7 bases; junction bases not matched to a gene: 8. The CDR3 loop is CASSPNRGGTQYF. The CDR3 region has the DNA TGTGCCAGCAGCCCAAATCGCGGGGGGACCCAGTACTTC.

This clonotype was observed a handful of times. The chain employs TRBV7-9 and TRBJ1-1; 7 positions match TRBD1. Trimming at V came to 7 bases and at J to 5 bases, leaving 7 bases not matched to a gene. CDR3 length: 13 residues. Germline V lookup: CDR1 SEHNR, CDR2 FQNEAQ (reference sequence). Here the CDR3 DNA reads TGTGCCAGCACCCAGGCAGGGGGGACTGAAGCTTTCTTT. Residues: CASTQAGGTEAFF.

This clonotype was detected ten times or more. The chain joins TRBV5-5 to TRBJ2-1, with unresolved D. The CDR3 loop spans 10 amino acids. Trimming took off 4 bases at V and 12 bases at J, with 8 bases between the two ends. Germline lookup yields CDR1 SGHKS and CDR2 YYEKEE (reference sequence). CDR3 DNA: TGTGCCAGCAGCGGAAAGGTGCAGTTCTTC. Translated, it gives CASSGKVQFF.

The table lists this clonotype with many counts. The chain is built from TRBV20-1 and TRBJ2-7; the D gene is possibly TRBD2 (5 bases). The CDR3 consists of 16 residues. Germline V lookup: CDR1 DFQATT, CDR2 SNEGSKA (reference sequence). With 0 bases removed from V and 3 bases from J, the gap between germline ends came to 18 bases. The CDR3 region has the DNA TGCAGTGCTAGAGATACGAGGGCCCACCCCAGCTACGAGCAGTACTTC. Translation: CSARDTRAHPSYEQYF.

In its sample, this clonotype was seen a few times. The chain recombines TRBV7-8 with TRBJ1-1, with D possibly matching TRBD1 (6 bases). This CDR3 has 12 residues. The V end was cut by 3 bases, the J end by 6 bases, with 8 bases between. Germline V gene sequence: CDR1 SGHVS, CDR2 FQNEAQ. CDR3 DNA: TGTGCCAGCAGCTTCACAGGGTCTGAAGCTTTCTTT. Its translation is CASSFTGSEAFF. Filled out from reference TRBV7-8 and TRBJ1-1, the complete variable domain reads GAGVSQSPRYKVAKRGQDVALRCDPISGHVSLFWYQQALGQGPEFLTYFQNEAQLDKSGLPSDRFFAERPEGSVSTLKIQRTQQEDSAVYLCASSFTGSEAFFGQGTRLTVV.

This clonotype has a handful of counts. The J gene is TRBJ2-1, the V gene TRBV12-3 or TRBV12-4; maybe TRBD2 (6 bases). The CDR3 loop spans 15 amino acids. Trimming left V 5 bases short and J 0 bases short, with 11 bases between. The CDR3 loop reads CASSGGLGSYNEQFF. The CDR3 nucleotides are TGTGCCAGCAGTGGGGGACTGGGCTCCTACAATGAGCAGTTCTTC.

The chain combines TRBV28 with TRBJ2-2; 7 positions agree with TRBD2. Germline V gene data show CDR1 as MDHEN and CDR2 as SYDVKM. Trimming at V came to 5 bases and at J to 3 bases, leaving 9 bases not matched to a gene. The CDR3 sequence is 16 residues long. CDR3 sequence: CASSLNTGGDTGELFF. CDR3 bases: TGTGCCAGCAGTCTAAACACGGGGGGAGACACCGGGGAGCTGTTTTTT.

This clonotype was picked up a small number of times. The rearrangement links TRBV7-8 to TRBJ1-1, with 7 nucleotides matching TRBD1. Germline trimming cut 5 bases from V and 1 base from J; bases unmatched to any gene: 7. The germline CDR1 and CDR2 sequences are SGHVS and FQNEAQ. The CDR3 loop spans 15 amino acids. CDR3 sequence (DNA): TGTGCCAGCAGCCCAGGGGGGCGCGGGAACACTGAAGCTTTCTTT. This gives the protein CASSPGGRGNTEAFF. The full variable domain, its missing parts supplied by reference TRBV7-8 and TRBJ1-1, is GAGVSQSPRYKVAKRGQDVALRCDPISGHVSLFWYQQALGQGPEFLTYFQNEAQLDKSGLPSDRFFAERPEGSVSTLKIQRTQQEDSAVYLCASSPGGRGNTEAFFGQGTRLTVV.

This clonotype was recorded many times. The V gene is TRBV6-2 or TRBV6-3, the J gene TRBJ2-2; D is unclear. CDR3 length: 16 residues. Germline assignment: CDR1 MNHEY and CDR2 SVGEGT. V was pared by 2 bases and J by 3 bases, with 13 bases between. The CDR3 sequence is CASSYRVRFYTGELFF. In DNA form, the CDR3 reads TGTGCCAGCAGTTACAGAGTCAGGTTTTACACCGGGGAGCTGTTTTTT.

This clonotype has more than one count but fewer than ten. The rearrangement joins TRBV5-1 to TRBJ1-5, with no clear D. The ends were cut back, 2 bases at V and 6 bases at J, with 9 bases in the middle. The CDR3 has 13 residues. The germline CDR1 and CDR2 sequences are SGHRS and YFSETQ. This CDR3 is CASSFDGAQPQHF. CDR3 sequence (DNA): TGCGCCAGCAGCTTCGACGGCGCTCAGCCCCAGCATTTT.

The V call is TRBV29-1, the J call TRBJ2-1, with D perhaps matching TRBD1 (6 bases). The germline CDR1 and CDR2 sequences are SQVTM and ANQGSEA. V was trimmed by 8 bases and J by 6 bases, leaving 20 bases between them. The CDR3 is made up of 14 amino acids. CDR3 sequence: CSSLRGLMGNEQFF. For the CDR3, the DNA is TGCAGCTCTCTCAGGGGTCTAATGGGCAATGAGCAGTTCTTC.

There are a few counts of this clonotype. V is TRBV2 and J is TRBJ1-1, with D possibly being TRBD1 (5 bases). The V end lost 2 bases, the J end lost 2 bases, and 9 bases lay between the germline ends. This CDR3 is built from 14 residues. Looked up from germline, CDR1 is SNHLY and CDR2 is FYNNEI. This CDR3 reads CASSERWGNTEAFF. The CDR3 DNA is TGTGCCAGCAGTGAAAGGTGGGGCAACACTGAAGCTTTCTTT.

This clonotype was seen repeatedly, ten times or more. V and J are TRBV20-1 and TRBJ1-2; 10 positions match TRBD1. From germline, CDR1 is DFQATT and CDR2 SNEGSKA (reference sequence). The V gene end was trimmed by 6 bases and the J gene end by 6 bases; junction bases not matched to a gene: 4. The CDR3 spans 12 residues. CDR3 sequence: CSALDRGHGYTF. The CDR3 DNA reads TGCAGTGCCCTAGACAGGGGGCATGGCTACACCTTC.

This clonotype appeared many times. The CDR3 protein is CASSLPSGGVSTDTQYF. The CDR3 DNA reads as TGTGCCAGCAGCTTACCTAGCGGGGGGGTTAGCACAGATACGCAGTATTTT. This chain connects TRBV11-2 to TRBJ2-3; 12 bases match TRBD2. Germline V lookup: CDR1 SGHAT, CDR2 FQNNGV. V lost 2 bases and J lost 0; bases outside the gene matches: 3. This CDR3 has 17 amino acids.

This clonotype was picked up many times. The chain carries TRBV29-1 and TRBJ2-3; D unclear. Germline CDR1 and CDR2: SQVTM and ANQGSEA. V was clipped by 6 bases and J by 2 bases, with 6 bases between them. The CDR3 is made up of 11 amino acids. Here the CDR3 reads CSVLYTDTQYF. For the CDR3, the DNA is TGCAGCGTCTTATACACAGATACGCAGTATTTT.